This T cell receptor (beta chain) comes out of a study of blood T cell repertoires in COVID-19. Study at large: Sites across the United States, Italy and Spain contributed samples from acute and convalescent COVID-19.

This CDR3 has 16 amino acids. Germline CDR1 reads ENHRY; CDR2 reads SYGVKD. V shed 2 bases and J shed 2 bases, with 15 bases lying between them. Per the authors' pipeline: Counts of nucleated cells, estimated from reference gene primer amplification, were obtained. The assay was immunoSEQ multiplex PCR, and TCRdb's table has in-frame clones only and misses some. The V and J calls and clone size were taken over from that table, and D and trimming were inferred from the DNA. The table has 45,000 to 60,000 clones, 75% to 90% seen once. The TCR comes from a human donor in a cohort sampled during active COVID-19. This sequence joins TRBV10-3 and TRBJ2-5; TRBD1 is a possible D gene (6 bases). Sequences were obtained from peripheral blood. CDR3 region: CAISETQGRVQETQYF. DNA for the CDR3: TGTGCCATCAGTGAGACACAGGGTCGGGTTCAAGAGACCCAGTACTTC.